These 23 T cell receptor beta chains were sequenced from one sample in a study of Graves' ophthalmopathy and Graves' hyperthyroidism. Scientists amplified the TCR beta CDR3 regions from RNA transcripts. Amplification began with first-round RT-PCR using HTBI primers, then second-round multiplex PCR was performed. TCRdb redid the calling of the multiplex PCR reads with MiXCR, one entry per CDR3 protein. The sample holds 170,000 or so distinct CDR3 sequences; under 40% are singletons and the top ten take 4.5% to 6%. Specimen: peripheral blood. Every receptor here comes from a woman aged 40 to 50 with Graves' ophthalmopathy.

This clonotype was detected a few times. This sequence joins TRBV29-1 and TRBJ1-5; TRBD1 matches at 7 bases. Unmatched junction bases numbered 9, after V lost 7 bases and J lost 9 bases. This CDR3 has 12 residues. Looked up from germline, CDR1 is SQVTM and CDR2 is ANQGSEA. The CDR3 protein is CSARQGFGPQHF. CDR3 sequence (DNA): TGCAGCGCGCGACAGGGATTCGGGCCCCAGCATTTT.

This clonotype was seen many times. The J gene is TRBJ1-1, the V gene TRBV18; D is perhaps TRBD1 (6 bases). This CDR3 contains 16 residues. The ends were cut back, 0 bases at V and 1 base at J, with 12 bases in the middle. CDR1 is KGHSH, CDR2 LQKENI, per germline. This CDR3 reads CASSPPDQGKNTEAFF. As DNA, the CDR3 is TGTGCCAGCTCACCACCGGATCAGGGGAAGAACACTGAAGCTTTCTTT.

The V call is TRBV6-2 or TRBV6-3, the J call TRBJ1-3, with D unclear. The V and J ends lost 6 bases and 0 bases respectively, with 6 bases between them. Germline CDR1 MNHEY, CDR2 SVGEGT. The CDR3 length is 13 residues. The CDR3 nucleotides are TGTGCCAGCAGGCAGCACTCTGGAAACACCATATATTTT. Its translation: CASRQHSGNTIYF.

At least ten counts were recorded for this clonotype. The chain couples TRBV28 to TRBJ1-1, with D perhaps TRBD1 (5 bases). This CDR3 region has 15 residues. Per the germline V gene, CDR1 is MDHEN and CDR2 is SYDVKM. V was trimmed by 3 bases and J by 1 base, leaving 12 bases between them. CDR3 nucleotides: TGTGCCAGCAGTTTCAACGGGGCCCCGAACACTGAAGCTTTCTTT. Its translation: CASSFNGAPNTEAFF.

This clonotype was counted many times. The chain is built from TRBV12-3 or TRBV12-4 and TRBJ2-7, with D perhaps given as TRBD1 or TRBD2 (5 bases each). The V gene lost 3 bases and the J gene lost 0 bases, with 12 bases spanning the gap. CDR3 length equals 15 residues. CDR3 coding DNA: TGTGCCAGCAGTTTGGGGGACCTTAGCTCCTACGAGCAGTACTTC. It yields the protein CASSLGDLSSYEQYF.

This clonotype was observed at least ten times. This chain links TRBV9 with TRBJ1-2; D is unresolved. The germline V gene has CDR1 SGDLS and CDR2 YYNGEE. The ends were cut back, 4 bases at V and 4 bases at J, with 17 bases in the middle. The CDR3 has 15 residues. CDR3 in DNA: TGTGCCAGCAGCCCCTCTGAGGCGGTCGGCTATGGCTACACCTTC. Protein sequence: CASSPSEAVGYGYTF.

This clonotype was counted ten times or more. The J gene is TRBJ2-7, the V gene TRBV6-5, with a weak D call TRBD2 (5 bases). The CDR3 has 13 residues. Germline assignment: CDR1 MNHEY and CDR2 SVGAGI. V gave up 8 bases and J gave up 0 bases, with 11 bases separating them. This CDR3 reads CASSRELSYEQYF. The CDR3 region has the DNA TGTGCCAGCTCTAGGGAGCTCTCCTACGAGCAGTACTTC.

The table lists this clonotype with a few counts. The chain combines TRBV29-1 with TRBJ1-3; tentatively, D is TRBD1 (6 bases). Trimming removed 4 bases at V and 2 bases at J, with 9 bases between. The CDR3 has 13 amino acids. CDR1 is SQVTM, CDR2 ANQGSEA, per germline. This CDR3 reads CSVVQGAGNTIYF. In DNA, the CDR3 is TGCAGCGTTGTACAGGGCGCTGGAAACACCATATATTTT. Combining the CDR3 with reference TRBV29-1 and TRBJ1-3 gives the whole variable domain SAVISQKPSRDICQRGTSLTIQCQVDSQVTMMFWYRQQPGQSLTLIATANQGSEATYESGFVIDKFPISRPNLTFSTLTVSNMSPEDSSIYLCSVVQGAGNTIYFGEGSWLTVV.

The rearrangement uses TRBV7-8 and TRBJ1-2; no reliable D call. The CDR3 is 14 residues long. Germline CDR1 and CDR2: SGHVS and FQNEAQ. The V and J ends lost 2 bases and 4 bases respectively, with 11 bases between them. This CDR3 is CASSLIPSVYGYTF. CDR3 nucleotide sequence: TGTGCCAGCAGCTTAATCCCTTCAGTCTATGGCTACACCTTC.

The V and J genes are TRBV12-3 or TRBV12-4 and TRBJ1-2; TRBD1 might be the D (5 bases). Trimming removed 7 bases from V and 10 bases from J, with 19 bases in between. This CDR3 region has 13 residues. CDR3 loop: CASTLGGMFAYTF. In nucleotides, the CDR3 is TGTGCCAGCACCTTGGGGGGGATGTTCGCCTACACCTTC.

V gene TRBV7-2 combines with J gene TRBJ2-7, with TRBD2 as a possible D gene (6 bases). The CDR3 is made up of 14 amino acids. Looked up from germline, CDR1 is SGHTA and CDR2 is FQGNSA. V was shortened by 4 bases and J by 9 bases, with 19 bases between the two germline ends. The CDR3 sequence: CASSSAGPPLVQYF. The DNA for the CDR3 is TGTGCCAGCAGCTCAGCGGGTCCCCCTCTGGTGCAGTACTTC.

This clonotype was recorded a few times. The V and J genes are TRBV13 and TRBJ2-5; 9 bases match TRBD1. Trimming took 1 base from V and 2 from J; bases not matched to a gene: 8. The CDR3 extends over 17 amino acids. Germline-derived CDR1 and CDR2 are PRHDT and FYEKMQ (reference sequence). CDR3 in DNA: TGTGCCAGCAGCTTAGTCGGAGTCGGGACAGGGCAAGAGACCCAGTACTTC. This gives the protein CASSLVGVGTGQETQYF. Filled out from reference TRBV13 and TRBJ2-5, the complete variable domain reads AAGVIQSPRHLIKEKRETATLKCYPIPRHDTVYWYQQGPGQDPQFLISFYEKMQSDKGSIPDRFSAQQFSDYHSELNMSSLELGDSALYFCASSLVGVGTGQETQYFGPGTRLLVL.

V gene TRBV27 combines with J gene TRBJ2-5, with 10 bases aligning to TRBD2. The CDR3 has 16 residues. Germline V gene lookup returns CDR1 MNHEY and CDR2 SMNVEV (reference sequence). V gave up 5 bases and J gave up 1 base; unmatched junction bases: 7. CDR3 sequence (DNA): TGTGCCAGCAGTCCCCAGGCTAGCGGGAGCCAAGAGACCCAGTACTTC. This encodes CASSPQASGSQETQYF.

The chain links TRBV6-1 to TRBJ1-2; TRBD1 might be the D (5 bases). Germline CDR1 is MNHNS and CDR2 is SASEGT. The CDR3 sequence is 15 residues long. Trimming removed 3 bases at V and 4 bases at J, with 15 bases between. The DNA for the CDR3 is TGTGCCAGCAGTGACCCGGGACTGAAAACCTATGGCTACACCTTC. Its translation: CASSDPGLKTYGYTF.

The table lists this clonotype with many counts. The rearrangement joins TRBV5-6 to TRBJ1-2; no clear D. This CDR3 contains 13 residues. Trimming took 3 bases from V and 5 from J, leaving 11 bases between them. Germline V lookup: CDR1 SGHDT, CDR2 YYEEEE. Here the CDR3 reads CASSSSGPYGYTF. The CDR3 DNA follows: TGTGCCAGCAGCTCCTCAGGCCCATATGGCTACACCTTC.

This clonotype was recorded at least ten times. The V and J genes are TRBV12-3 or TRBV12-4 and TRBJ2-7, with D possibly TRBD1 on 6 matching bases. This CDR3 contains 13 residues. V was trimmed by 2 bases and J by 5 bases, leaving 10 bases between them. The CDR3 region has the DNA TGTGCCAGCAGTTTAAACAGGGCCCACGAGCAGTACTTC. Translation gives CASSLNRAHEQYF.

The V and J genes are TRBV20-1 and TRBJ2-7, with 10 bases fitting TRBD2. V shed 4 bases and J 6 bases; nucleotides not matched to a gene: 9. This CDR3 has 14 residues. CDR1 DFQATT and CDR2 SNEGSKA come from the germline V gene (reference sequence). The CDR3 loop reads CSAKPGTSASEQYF. The CDR3 region has the DNA TGCAGTGCTAAGCCCGGGACTAGCGCCTCCGAGCAGTACTTC.

This clonotype occurred many times. The V call is TRBV19, the J call TRBJ1-1; D unresolved. V lost 2 bases and J 0 bases, leaving 4 bases between the germline ends. The CDR3 runs 13 residues. Germline assignment: CDR1 LNHDA and CDR2 SQIVND (reference sequence). The CDR3 sequence: CASSIKVNTEAFF. CDR3 DNA sequence: TGTGCCAGTAGTATAAAGGTGAACACTGAAGCTTTCTTT.

This clonotype was recorded at least ten times. The gene calls are TRBV19 and TRBJ1-5; D uncertain. CDR1 and CDR2 (germline): LNHDA, SQIVND (reference sequence). The CDR3 is made up of 14 amino acids. Trimming stripped 2 bases from V and 7 bases from J, with 12 bases between. The CDR3 bases are TGTGCCAGTAGTATAAAAGGCTATCGACAGCCCCAGCATTTT. The encoded protein is CASSIKGYRQPQHF.

The sample holds many counts of this clonotype. The CDR3 spells CSAIKDGGNQPQHF. CDR3 sequence (DNA): TGCAGTGCCATAAAGGACGGGGGAAATCAGCCCCAGCATTTT. V gene TRBV20-1 combines with J gene TRBJ1-5; a weak D match, TRBD1 (5 bases). Germline CDR1 reads DFQATT; CDR2 reads SNEGSKA (reference sequence). This CDR3 region has 14 residues. The V gene lost 6 bases and the J gene lost 4 bases, with 16 bases spanning the gap.

This clonotype was detected many times. J is TRBJ1-2 and V is TRBV6-5; 11 nucleotides match TRBD1. From germline, CDR1 is MNHEY and CDR2 SVGAGI. The CDR3 spans 16 residues. Trimming at V came to 0 bases and at J to 8 bases, leaving 8 bases not matched to a gene. CDR3: CASSYSGDRGTWGYTF. CDR3 coding DNA: TGTGCCAGCAGTTACTCGGGGGACAGGGGGACTTGGGGCTACACCTTC.

This clonotype was seen only a few times. The chain recombines TRBV6-1 with TRBJ1-5, with D possibly being TRBD1 (6 bases). V lost 8 bases, J lost 0 bases, and 11 bases lay in between. Germline loops: CDR1 MNHNS, CDR2 SASEGT. This CDR3 has 14 residues. The CDR3 spells CASDQGLSNQPQHF. CDR3 coding DNA: TGTGCCAGCGATCAGGGGCTTAGCAATCAGCCCCAGCATTTT.

V usage is TRBV20-1 and J usage is TRBJ1-2, with D tentatively TRBD1 (6 bases). Trimming stripped 2 bases from V and 8 bases from J, with 15 bases between. Germline CDR1 reads DFQATT; CDR2 reads SNEGSKA (reference sequence). This CDR3 comprises 13 residues. The DNA for the CDR3 is TGCAGTGCTAGATACGGACAGCTCGACGGCTACACCTTC. Translating it yields CSARYGQLDGYTF.